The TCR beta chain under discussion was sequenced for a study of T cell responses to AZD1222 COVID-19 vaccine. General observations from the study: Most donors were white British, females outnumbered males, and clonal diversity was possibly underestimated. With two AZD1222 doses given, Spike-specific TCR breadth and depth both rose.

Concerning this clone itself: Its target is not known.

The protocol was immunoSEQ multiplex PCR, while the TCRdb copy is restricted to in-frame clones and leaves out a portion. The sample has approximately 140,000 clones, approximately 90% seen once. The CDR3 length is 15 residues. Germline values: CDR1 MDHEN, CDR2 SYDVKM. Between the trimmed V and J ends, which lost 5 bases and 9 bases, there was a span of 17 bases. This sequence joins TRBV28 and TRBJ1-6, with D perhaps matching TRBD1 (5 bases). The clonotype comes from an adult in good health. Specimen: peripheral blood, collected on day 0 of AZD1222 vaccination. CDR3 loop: CASSMLQVASSPLHF. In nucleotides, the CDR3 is TGTGCCAGCAGTATGTTACAGGTTGCTAGTTCACCCCTCCACTTT.